The 29 T cell receptor beta chains given below trace back to one sample, sequenced in a study of T cell repertoires in cytomegalovirus infection. Their cognate antigens are unknown. TCRdb itself ran the reads through MiXCR, one entry per CDR3 protein. The repertoire holds 75,000 to 95,000 distinct CDR3 sequences, around half seen once, with 85% to 95% in the top ten. Material: CD8+ T cells from cultured PBMCs, obtained from culture after CMV antigen stimulation. The receptors were sampled from a human donor in good health (CMV status not recorded). Some clones in this sample may be carry-over from other donors' samples.

This clonotype was counted at least ten times. The chain has TRBV18 and TRBJ2-5, with 8 bases aligning to TRBD1. The CDR3 runs to 13 residues. Germline trimming cut 5 bases from V and 4 bases from J; bases unmatched to any gene: 3. CDR1 is KGHSH, CDR2 LQKENI, per germline. The CDR3 reads CASSSGQGETQYF. The CDR3 region has the DNA TGTGCCAGCTCATCCGGACAGGGAGAGACCCAGTACTTC.

The V call is TRBV6-6, the J call TRBJ2-7; 9 bases are a match to TRBD2. The CDR3 spans 14 residues. V was clipped by 4 bases and J by 5 bases; unmatched bases: 6. The germline V gene has CDR1 MNHNY and CDR2 SVGAGI (reference sequence). CDR3 loop: CASSLAGDSHEQYF. The CDR3 bases are TGTGCCAGCAGTTTAGCGGGAGATTCCCACGAGCAGTACTTC.

This clonotype was counted ten times or more. The rearrangement links TRBV7-2 to TRBJ2-7; 7 bases align to TRBD1. Germline CDR1 and CDR2: SGHTA and FQGNSA. CDR3 size: 14 residues. V shed 1 base, J shed 2 bases, and the junction held 2 bases outside the gene matches. CDR3 in amino acids: CASSLEDRPYEQYF. CDR3 DNA sequence: TGTGCCAGCAGCTTAGAGGACAGGCCCTACGAGCAGTACTTC. Filled out from reference TRBV7-2 and TRBJ2-7, the complete variable domain reads GAGVSQSPSNKVTEKGKDVELRCDPISGHTALYWYRQSLGQGLEFLIYFQGNSAPDKSGLPSDRFSAERTGGSVSTLTIQRTQQEDSAVYLCASSLEDRPYEQYFGPGTRLTVT.

The V call is TRBV29-1, the J call TRBJ2-1; weak D call: TRBD2 (6 bases). CDR1 and CDR2 from the germline V gene are SQVTM and ANQGSEA. The CDR3 totals 16 residues. V was pared by 4 bases and J by 0 bases, with 16 bases between. In DNA form, the CDR3 reads TGCAGCGTTGTAGGGGCTAGCGAGAGCTCCTACAATGAGCAGTTCTTC. Translation: CSVVGASESSYNEQFF.

The rearrangement links TRBV7-9 to TRBJ2-5; either TRBD1 or TRBD2 may fit D (6 bases each). The CDR3 sequence is 15 residues long. Trimming took off 3 bases at V and 1 base at J, with 12 bases between the two ends. Germline CDR1 reads SEHNR; CDR2 reads FQNEAQ (reference sequence). CDR3 nucleotide sequence: TGTGCCAGCAGCTTGTACGGGGGCCTCCAAGAGACCCAGTACTTC. Translating it yields CASSLYGGLQETQYF.

This clonotype was counted between two and nine times. V gene TRBV27 combines with J gene TRBJ1-2; D gene ambiguous. V was trimmed by 0 bases and J by 1 base, leaving 9 bases between them. The CDR3 covers 15 residues. Germline assignment: CDR1 MNHEY and CDR2 SMNVEV (reference sequence). The CDR3 is CASSLSVSGNYGYTF. In nucleotides, the CDR3 is TGTGCCAGCAGTTTATCAGTCAGTGGTAACTATGGCTACACCTTC.

V usage is TRBV27 and J usage is TRBJ2-6, with D possibly called TRBD1 or TRBD2 (6 bases each). Trimming shortened V by 5 bases and J by 2 bases, and 10 bases separated the two germline ends. Germline loops: CDR1 MNHEY, CDR2 SMNVEV (reference sequence). The CDR3 runs 15 residues. This CDR3 is CASSPGGAGANVLTF. CDR3 DNA: TGTGCCAGCAGTCCCGGGGGCGCTGGGGCCAACGTCCTGACTTTC.

CDR3 sequence (DNA): TGTGCCAGCAGCTACGGGACAGGGGACTACGAGCAGTACTTC. This translates into CASSYGTGDYEQYF. The rearrangement links TRBV11-2 to TRBJ2-7, with TRBD1 matching 10 bases. The CDR3 runs to 14 residues. Germline CDR1 SGHAT, CDR2 FQNNGV. Trimming at V came to 4 bases and at J to 3 bases, leaving 3 bases not matched to a gene.

This clonotype was detected only a few times. V is TRBV7-2 and J is TRBJ1-2, with D possibly being TRBD1 (5 bases). There are 13 residues in the CDR3. From germline, CDR1 is SGHTA and CDR2 FQGNSA. The V and J ends lost 7 bases and 3 bases respectively, with 12 bases between them. The CDR3 nucleotides read TGTGCCAGCAACCGGGGGGGGGACTATGGCTACACCTTC. Amino acids: CASNRGGDYGYTF.

This clonotype was detected ten times or more. The chain links TRBV7-8 to TRBJ2-6; D is unresolved. Trimming cost V 1 base and J 3 bases, with 7 bases left between them. CDR3 size: 15 residues. From germline, CDR1 is SGHVS and CDR2 FQNEAQ. Here the CDR3 DNA reads TGTGCCAGCAGCTTAGGATCCCGTGGGGCCAACGTCCTGACTTTC. Protein: CASSLGSRGANVLTF. Full variable domain (outside the CDR3, taken from reference TRBV7-8 and TRBJ2-6): GAGVSQSPRYKVAKRGQDVALRCDPISGHVSLFWYQQALGQGPEFLTYFQNEAQLDKSGLPSDRFFAERPEGSVSTLKIQRTQQEDSAVYLCASSLGSRGANVLTFGAGSRLTVL.

The CDR3 region is CASSAWDRPYEQYF. CDR3 sequence (DNA): TGTGCCAGCAGCGCTTGGGACAGACCCTACGAGCAGTACTTC. V gene TRBV7-4 combines with J gene TRBJ2-7; 7 bases are a match to TRBD1. V was clipped by 5 bases and J by 2 bases; unmatched bases: 6. From germline, CDR1 is SGHVT and CDR2 SQSDAQ. The CDR3 is made up of 14 amino acids.

V and J are TRBV9 and TRBJ1-2; weak D call: TRBD1 (6 bases). Looked up from germline, CDR1 is SGDLS and CDR2 is YYNGEE. The CDR3 totals 13 residues. With 0 bases removed from V and 8 bases from J, the gap between germline ends came to 11 bases. The CDR3 bases are TGTGCCAGCAGCGTAGGGGGGGCTCAGGGCTACACCTTC. This translates into CASSVGGAQGYTF.

In its sample, this clonotype was seen a few times. The genes are TRBV19 and TRBJ1-3; unclear D gene. Germline V lookup: CDR1 LNHDA, CDR2 SQIVND (reference sequence). The V and J ends lost 3 bases and 0 bases respectively, with 6 bases between them. This CDR3 is 14 amino acids long. As DNA, the CDR3 is TGTGCCAGTAGTATCCGGGGCTCTGGAAACACCATATATTTT. Translated, it gives CASSIRGSGNTIYF.

This clonotype was detected a few times. The chain employs TRBV27 and TRBJ2-6, with D unclear. CDR1 is MNHEY, CDR2 SMNVEV, per germline (reference sequence). CDR3 size: 15 residues. The V gene lost 2 bases and the J gene lost 0 bases, with 5 bases spanning the gap. The CDR3: CASSLGISGANVLTF. The CDR3 nucleotides are TGTGCCAGCAGTTTAGGAATCTCTGGGGCCAACGTCCTGACTTTC.

This clonotype has only a few counts. V usage is TRBV28 and J usage is TRBJ2-7, with 10 positions matching TRBD2. Germline V gene sequence: CDR1 MDHEN, CDR2 SYDVKM. This CDR3 is built from 13 residues. The CDR3 bases are TGTGATCCGGCTAGCGGGAGTAAGTACGAGCAGTACTTC. Protein product: CDPASGSKYEQYF.

This clonotype was seen a single time. The V gene is TRBV7-2, the J gene TRBJ2-1; TRBD1 agrees at 9 bases. V trimming: 4 bases; J trimming: 4 bases; junction bases outside the gene matches: 8. CDR3 size: 16 residues. Germline V lookup: CDR1 SGHTA, CDR2 FQGNSA. DNA of the CDR3: TGTGCCAGCAGCTCCAGCCGGGACAGGGCTTACAATGAGCAGTTCTTC. Protein product: CASSSSRDRAYNEQFF. Full variable domain (remainder filled in from reference TRBV7-2 and TRBJ2-1): GAGVSQSPSNKVTEKGKDVELRCDPISGHTALYWYRQSLGQGLEFLIYFQGNSAPDKSGLPSDRFSAERTGGSVSTLTIQRTQQEDSAVYLCASSSSRDRAYNEQFFGPGTRLTVL.

Concerning this clonotype itself: One end of the junction does not line up with germline, which may come from a read error. In nucleotides, the CDR3 is TGTGCCAGCCGTGAACGGCTAGCGGGGGGGCCGGGAGATACGCAGTATTTT. Translation: CASRERLAGGPGDTQYF. The chain recombines TRBV2 with TRBJ2-3, with 12 nucleotides matching TRBD2. Germline assignment: CDR1 SNHLY and CDR2 FYNNEI. The CDR3 loop spans 17 amino acids.

This clonotype was observed a handful of times. One end of the junction varies from germline; a read error may be responsible. The chain joins TRBV7-7 to TRBJ1-4, with a possible D match to TRBD1 (5 bases). CDR1 is SSHAT, CDR2 FNYEAQ, per germline (reference sequence). The CDR3 totals 17 residues. Here the CDR3 DNA reads TGTGCTAGCAGGATGGGAGGCAGGGTGCGACAAAATGAAAAACTGTTTTTT. Its protein is CASRMGGRVRQNEKLFF.

The genes are TRBV18 and TRBJ1-1, with TRBD1 as a possible D gene (6 bases). CDR1 and CDR2 from the germline V gene are KGHSH and LQKENI. The CDR3 sequence is 15 residues long. Trimming removed 3 bases at V and 0 bases at J, with 11 bases between. CDR3 sequence: CASSPPGAMNTEAFF. The CDR3, as DNA: TGTGCCAGCTCACCTCCAGGGGCAATGAACACTGAAGCTTTCTTT.

This rearrangement joins TRBV15 to TRBJ1-4; TRBD1 agrees at 8 bases. This CDR3 region has 18 residues. V shed 4 bases and J 4 bases; nucleotides not matched to a gene: 14. CDR1 LNHNV and CDR2 YYDKDF come from the germline V gene (reference sequence). In nucleotides, the CDR3 is TGTGCCACCAGCACGACCCCGGGGCAGGGGGCCCATAATGAAAAACTGTTTTTT. This translates into CATSTTPGQGAHNEKLFF.

Regarding this clonotype: At one end the junction does not follow the germline gene, possibly because of a read error. The chain employs TRBV20-1 and TRBJ2-3, with 8 positions matching TRBD2. CDR1 and CDR2 (germline): DFQATT, SNEGSKA (reference sequence). The CDR3 totals 10 residues. The CDR3 reads CSAPPGLGLF. The CDR3 DNA follows: TGCAGTGCTCCTCCGGGACTAGGATTATTT.

The chain couples TRBV19 to TRBJ2-7, with 7 bases identical to TRBD1. Germline CDR1 is LNHDA and CDR2 is SQIVND (reference sequence). Trimming removed 4 bases from V and 2 bases from J; junction bases left unmatched: 8. The CDR3 sequence is 15 residues long. The CDR3 nucleotides are TGTGCCAGTAGTAAAGTCCGGGACAGTACCTACGAGCAGTACTTC. This codes for CASSKVRDSTYEQYF.

V and J are TRBV29-1 and TRBJ1-2; no reliable D call. V lost 6 bases, J lost 6 bases, and 14 bases lay in between. The germline V gene has CDR1 SQVTM and CDR2 ANQGSEA. This CDR3 region has 12 residues. The CDR3 loop reads CSVPPGLHGYTF. In DNA form, the CDR3 reads TGCAGCGTGCCACCCGGGTTGCATGGCTACACCTTC.

The chain uses TRBV5-1 and TRBJ2-5; no clear D gene. Germline loops: CDR1 SGHRS, CDR2 YFSETQ. Deletions cut 0 bases from V and 5 bases from J, with 11 bases between. The CDR3 extends over 14 amino acids. The CDR3 sequence is CASSLDGITETQYF. CDR3 bases: TGCGCCAGCAGCTTGGATGGGATTACGGAGACCCAGTACTTC.

This chain links TRBV11-2 with TRBJ1-1; a weak D match, TRBD1 (5 bases). Per the germline V gene, CDR1 is SGHAT and CDR2 is FQNNGV. V was clipped by 2 bases and J by 5 bases, with 15 bases between them. The CDR3 is 15 residues long. The CDR3 nucleotides read TGTGCCAGCAGCTTAAGGCGGCAGGGAGGAACTGAAGCTTTCTTT. It is translated as CASSLRRQGGTEAFF.

The chain employs TRBV2 and TRBJ2-7; D not resolved. V was trimmed by 2 bases and J by 4 bases, leaving 6 bases between them. Germline lookup yields CDR1 SNHLY and CDR2 FYNNEI. The length of the CDR3 is 12 residues. The CDR3 loop reads CASSEQLYEQYF. CDR3 DNA: TGTGCCAGCAGTGAACAGCTTTACGAGCAGTACTTC.

The V call is TRBV25-1, the J call TRBJ2-7; 8 bases map to TRBD2. The CDR3 sequence is 14 residues long. The germline gives CDR1 MGHDK, CDR2 SYGVNS. The junction had 9 bases not matched to a gene; V was cut back by 6 bases and J by 5 bases. CDR3 residues: CASSETAGEHEQYF. CDR3 DNA: TGTGCCAGCAGCGAAACAGCGGGAGAGCACGAGCAGTACTTC.

This rearrangement joins TRBV7-6 to TRBJ1-4, with 7 positions matching TRBD1. The length of the CDR3 is 18 residues. Germline CDR1 and CDR2: SGHVS and FNYEAQ. The trim removed 4 bases at V and 0 bases at J, leaving 11 bases unmatched. DNA of the CDR3: TGTGCCAGCAGCTCTCCGGACAGGAGGACCGCAACTAATGAAAAACTGTTTTTT. Translation: CASSSPDRRTATNEKLFF.

Only a few counts were recorded for this clonotype. V is TRBV7-8 and J is TRBJ1-6, with D perhaps TRBD1 (6 bases). The CDR3 has 14 residues. The V end was cut by 1 base, the J end by 10 bases, with 11 bases between. Germline loops: CDR1 SGHVS, CDR2 FQNEAQ. The DNA of the CDR3 is TGTGCCAGCAGCTTAGGGGGGGGGCAGTCACCCCTCCACTTT. It codes for CASSLGGGQSPLHF.